This T cell receptor (beta chain) stems from a study of chemoradiotherapy in HPV16-positive cancers (dated by TCRdb to between 2022 and 2023). Notes on the research overall: Functional T-cell assays on cells from a couple of HPV16-positive patients defined candidate HPV-specific T-cell clones and common TCR motifs. TCR repertoires from some 90 patients with HPV-related cancers were then used to track the candidate HPV-specific TCRs and motifs. The study asked whether T-cell immunity to the HPV oncoproteins E6 and E7 changes during chemoradiotherapy and whether this immunity affects survival. The study at large found these results: Expansion of candidate HPV-specific clones and E7-related TCR motifs was observed in the tumor microenvironment during treatment, whereas no such expansion was observed for non-HPV-specific T cells. Improved recurrence-free survival in HPV16-positive patients was associated with expansion of HPV-responsive T cells during chemoradiotherapy. The survival association was reported for HPV16-positive patients, and the functional definition of HPV-specific T cells was derived from only a couple of HPV16-positive patients.

The library was obtained by the immunoSEQ multiplex PCR assay. The source is immuneACCESS, and TCRdb retained only in-frame sequences with V and J called. Part of the clones is not carried over; for the studies checked, unresolved V genes explain less than half of this, and the remainder is unexplained. The sample table lists several thousand clones, 90% to 95% of them with a count of one. The top ten clones comprise around 4% of the sample. In the case of this clone: Its antigen remains undetermined. No qualities accompany the bases; no much larger clone lies one base away.

Because repertoires were sampled repeatedly during chemoradiotherapy, clonal expansion in the tumor microenvironment could be followed. The CDR3 numbers 14 residues from cysteine through phenylalanine. The DNA shown is the 42-base CDR3, in frame from base 1. From the germline V gene, CDR1 is SGDLS and CDR2 is YYNGEE. V is reduced by 3 bases and J by 5 bases, leaving a spacing of 12 bases between them. This specimen was tumor tissue, taken from a patient who underwent chemoradiotherapy. The sequence came from a human donor with HPV-associated anogenital cancer. Here the chain combines TRBV9 and TRBJ2-1; matching of 5 bases hints at TRBD2 as the D gene. The DNA reads as follows: TGTGCCAGCAGCGCCGGAGCGGCGCACAATGAGCAGTTCTTC. Its translation reads: CASSAGAAHNEQFF.